Sequencing of this TCR beta chain was carried out in a study of shared clonotypes between healthy human individuals. Profiled with immunoSEQ multiplex PCR; TCRdb holds only in-frame clones, not every one. The table records over a million clones, around 95% of them present only once. The CDR3 length is 15 residues. Per the germline V gene, CDR1 is SGDLS and CDR2 is YYNGEE. Trimming removed 0 bases from V and 2 bases from J, with 12 bases in between. Study-wide results and caveats: Sample collection involved blood only; tissue repertoires are likely different. In four donors, around 4.5% of naive CD4 clonotypes appeared in common.

A note on this clone: Antigen specificity is unknown.

The chain uses TRBV9 and TRBJ2-7; D could derive from TRBD1 or TRBD2 (6 bases each). The receptor was isolated from a man aged 25 to 40 in good health. Source material: naive CD4+ T cells sorted from blood. The subset here: CD45RA+ positively selected. As DNA, the CDR3 is TGTGCCAGCAGCGTAGAGGGGGGCTGGACCTACGAGCAGTACTTC. As protein: CASSVEGGWTYEQYF.